The TCR beta chain described here comes from a study of blood T cell repertoires in COVID-19 (dated by TCRdb to the early 2020s). Describing the broader study: Collaborator samples came from the United States, Italy and Spain and covered acute and convalescent phases of COVID-19. The prospective study material was composed of cDNA or gDNA derived from T cells, B-cell-depleted T cells, or PBMCs. Deeply sampled blood TCRbeta repertoires from subjects exposed to, actively infected with, or recovered from COVID-19 were included in the dataset. The repertoires were released in a freely available public database meant as a resource for research on the immune response to SARS-CoV-2. The samples were drawn from the first 160 participants of the ongoing ImmuneRACE study and from some 1,300 subjects provided by 6 global collaborators. A de-identified subject ID, COVID-19 status, age in years and sex were almost always included in the sample metadata. Where HLA class I and class II types were available, the types were taken from metadata supplied by the sample provider, not from assay-based typing.

The collaborating institutions used their own protocols to collect whole blood in K2EDTA tubes. For TCRbeta analysis, collaborator samples were shipped as frozen whole blood, as isolated PBMCs, or as DNA extracted from either sample type. Worth noting for this clone: Which antigen it targets is not known. Base qualities are missing; no much larger clone stands one base away.

Points the paper makes about the study in general: How much clinical and demographic metadata was included differed by source and by participant, and the metadata was provided uncurated.

TCRbeta CDR3 regions were amplified from genomic DNA using the immunoSEQ Assay, a bias-controlled multiplex PCR. Processing in the source paper ran as follows. Nucleated cell counts per sample were estimated from amplification of reference gene primers within the assay. To quantify the absolute abundance of each unique TCRbeta CDR3 rearrangement, sequence reads were collapsed and filtered. For each sample, productive Simpson clonality was calculated as the square root of Simpson's diversity index across productive rearrangements. TCRdb carries this immuneACCESS record with in-frame sequences only. Its versions omit some clonotypes, under half of them owing to an unresolved V gene in the studies checked, with the rest unexplained. That table is the source of V, J and clone size, and D and trimming were worked out from the DNA. The sample profile shows some 80,000 clones; about 80% of them were found once. Of the sample, 12% is held by the ten largest clones.

Relative to germline, V is missing 4 bases and J is missing 1 base, with 9 bases of the junction outside any gene match. From the cysteine up to the phenylalanine, the CDR3 has a length of 18 residues. Only the CDR3 DNA stays, 54 bases, in frame from base 1. CDR1 and CDR2, looked up from the germline V gene, are KGHDR and SFDVKD. The receptor's source is a woman aged 40-49 years with active or convalescent COVID-19. The V and J genes are TRBV24-1 and TRBJ2-1, with 10 junctional bases fitting TRBD2. The source material was peripheral blood. This receptor has the CDR3 CATSDLPQTSGSYNEQFF. The nucleotide sequence reads TGTGCCACCAGTGACCTTCCGCAGACTAGCGGGTCCTACAATGAGCAGTTCTTC.